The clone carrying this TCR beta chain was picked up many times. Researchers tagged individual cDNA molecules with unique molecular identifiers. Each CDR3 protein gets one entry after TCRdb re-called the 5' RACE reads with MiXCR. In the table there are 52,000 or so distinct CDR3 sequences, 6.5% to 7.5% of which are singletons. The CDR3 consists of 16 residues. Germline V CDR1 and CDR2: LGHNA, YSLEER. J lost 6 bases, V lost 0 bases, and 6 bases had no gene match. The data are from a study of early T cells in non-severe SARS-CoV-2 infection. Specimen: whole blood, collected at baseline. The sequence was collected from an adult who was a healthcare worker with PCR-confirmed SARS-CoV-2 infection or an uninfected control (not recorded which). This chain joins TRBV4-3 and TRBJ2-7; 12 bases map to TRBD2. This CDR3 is CASSQDLAGGRSEQYF. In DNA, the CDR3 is TGCGCCAGCAGCCAAGATCTAGCGGGGGGGCGGAGCGAGCAGTACTTC.